Listed here are 22 T cell receptor beta chains from one sample, sequenced in a study of T cell repertoires in cytomegalovirus infection. These receptors' antigens are unknown. TCRdb re-derived calls from the reads in MiXCR, one entry per CDR3 protein. The sample contains about 150,000 distinct CDR3 sequences, over 30% of which appear only once. The sample consisted of CD8+ T cells from cultured PBMCs, taken from culture after CMV antigen stimulation. Receptors originate from a human donor in good health (CMV status not recorded). Some clones in this sample may be carry-over from other donors' samples.

The rearrangement joins TRBV12-3 or TRBV12-4 to TRBJ2-2; TRBD2 aligns across 7 bases. This CDR3 is 14 amino acids long. J lost 1 base, V lost 4 bases, and 0 bases had no gene match. For the CDR3, the DNA is TGTGCCAGCAGTTCTAGCGGGAACACCGGGGAGCTGTTTTTT. This sequence encodes CASSSSGNTGELFF.

Many counts were recorded for this clonotype. The rearrangement uses TRBV19 and TRBJ1-1; D remains unclear. This CDR3 is built from 14 residues. Germline CDR1 is LNHDA and CDR2 is SQIVND (reference sequence). V lost 1 base and J lost 1, with 7 bases in between. CDR3 coding DNA: TGTGCCAGTAGTATAGGGGTGCCGAACACTGAAGCTTTCTTT. It translates to CASSIGVPNTEAFF. The full variable domain, in which reference TRBV19 and TRBJ1-1 provide the parts outside the CDR3, is DGGITQSPKYLFRKEGQNVTLSCEQNLNHDAMYWYRQDPGQGLRLIYYSQIVNDFQKGDIAEGYSVSREKKESFPLTVTSAQKNPTAFYLCASSIGVPNTEAFFGQGTRLTVV.

Ten or more counts support this clonotype. V and J are TRBV19 and TRBJ1-6; D remains ambiguous. This CDR3 spans 14 amino acids. Trimming shortened V by 6 bases and J by 0 bases, and 6 bases separated the two germline ends. Germline V gene sequence: CDR1 LNHDA, CDR2 SQIVND (reference sequence). The CDR3 coding sequence is TGTGCCAGTAGCTTTAGCTCCTATAATTCACCCCTCCACTTT. It translates to CASSFSSYNSPLHF.

The rearrangement uses TRBV30 and TRBJ2-2; possible D gene TRBD2, 7 bases. In germline, CDR1 is GTSNPN, CDR2 SVGIG (reference sequence). The CDR3 is made up of 13 amino acids. V lost 2 bases and J lost 7, with 11 bases in between. This CDR3 is CAWSPGGGGELFF. The CDR3 DNA is TGTGCCTGGAGTCCGGGGGGCGGCGGGGAGCTGTTTTTT.

This clonotype was observed a few times. V is TRBV27 and J is TRBJ2-7; 12 nucleotides line up with TRBD1. The germline V gene has CDR1 MNHEY and CDR2 SMNVEV (reference sequence). The J segment lost 4 bases and the V segment lost 3 bases, leaving 7 bases of the junction unmatched. The CDR3 covers 16 residues. CDR3 coding DNA: TGTGCCAGCAGTTTTGCCGGGACAGGGGGCGGGTACGAGCAGTACTTC. This sequence encodes CASSFAGTGGGYEQYF.

This chain links TRBV27 with TRBJ2-4; no definite D call. The germline CDR1 and CDR2 sequences are MNHEY and SMNVEV (reference sequence). Trimming pared 5 bases from V and 1 base from J, leaving 15 bases between. This CDR3 is 16 amino acids long. The CDR3 DNA reads as TGTGCCAGCAGTCCCCTGAGTGATGGGGCCAAAAACATTCAGTACTTC. Protein product: CASSPLSDGAKNIQYF.

This chain uses TRBV7-8 with TRBJ2-1; 11 bases are shared with TRBD2. V lost 5 bases to trimming and J lost 0 bases; unmatched junction nucleotides: 15. CDR3 length: 20 residues. CDR1 and CDR2 (germline): SGHVS, FQNEAQ. CDR3 sequence (DNA): TGTGCCAGCAGCACCCCTAGCGGGGGGCCCCCGTTCACCTCCTACAATGAGCAGTTCTTC. Translated, it gives CASSTPSGGPPFTSYNEQFF.

This clonotype was seen only a few times. V usage is TRBV28 and J usage is TRBJ2-7; maybe TRBD1 (6 bases). V was shortened by 2 bases and J by 0 bases, with 11 bases between the two germline ends. Germline lookup yields CDR1 MDHEN and CDR2 SYDVKM. This CDR3 region has 15 residues. The CDR3: CASSLPQGSSYEQYF. For the CDR3, the DNA is TGTGCCAGCAGTTTACCGCAGGGGAGCTCCTACGAGCAGTACTTC.

This clonotype turned up a few times. The gene calls are TRBV5-4 and TRBJ2-5; 10 bases line up with TRBD2. Germline lookup yields CDR1 SGHNT and CDR2 YYREEE (reference sequence). V shed 1 base and J 4 bases; nucleotides not matched to a gene: 7. CDR3 size: 16 residues. DNA for the CDR3: TGTGCCAGCAGCTTGTGGAGCGGGGGGGTGGTAGAGACCCAGTACTTC. Its translation: CASSLWSGGVVETQYF.

The table lists this clonotype with many counts. The V call is TRBV7-8, the J call TRBJ2-4; no clear D gene. Germline loops: CDR1 SGHVS, CDR2 FQNEAQ. V lost 7 bases to trimming and J lost 5 bases, with 12 bases between them. This CDR3 has 13 residues. CDR3 nucleotides: TGTGCCAGCACCCCGGGTGGGGAAAACATTCAGTACTTC. It codes for CASTPGGENIQYF.

This chain links TRBV7-6 with TRBJ2-1; maybe TRBD2 (7 bases). V was clipped by 1 base and J by 8 bases, with 15 bases between them. Looked up from germline, CDR1 is SGHVS and CDR2 is FNYEAQ. CDR3 length: 15 residues. The CDR3 protein is CASSLVGAGAYEQFF. CDR3 DNA sequence: TGTGCCAGCAGCTTAGTAGGGGCGGGGGCATATGAGCAGTTCTTC.

Notes on this clonotype: This may arise from a read error, as a much more abundant clone is one base away. This chain links TRBV7-8 with TRBJ1-6; possibly TRBD1 for D (6 bases). The CDR3 consists of 19 residues. Trimming took 3 bases from V and 2 from J, leaving 20 bases between them. Germline V gene data show CDR1 as SGHVS and CDR2 as FQNEAQ. For the CDR3, the DNA is TGTGCCAGCAGCTTGGGCGCACGGGGGGCGGGGCCCTATAATTCACCCCTCCACTTT. Encoded protein: CASSLGARGAGPYNSPLHF.

This clonotype was detected once. The chain's CDR3 is CASSTTVPVTGELFF. Here the CDR3 DNA reads TGTGCCAGTAGTACGACAGTACCGGTCACCGGGGAGCTGTTTTTT. The chain has TRBV19 and TRBJ2-2, with D perhaps TRBD1 (5 bases). Germline-derived CDR1 and CDR2 are LNHDA and SQIVND (reference sequence). The V end was cut by 4 bases, the J end by 4 bases, with 13 bases between. The CDR3 runs to 15 residues.

By share, this clonotype counts as medium-sized (0.01 to 0.1%). The chain joins TRBV4-1 to TRBJ2-1; TRBD1 aligns across 7 bases. Germline values: CDR1 MGHRA, CDR2 YSYEKL. The CDR3 consists of 12 residues. Unmatched junction bases numbered 2, after V lost 2 bases and J lost 10 bases. The CDR3 bases are TGCGCCAGCAGCCAAACAGGGGTGGAGCAGTTCTTC. As protein: CASSQTGVEQFF.

This chain joins TRBV10-3 and TRBJ2-1; TRBD2 aligns across 11 bases. The germline gives CDR1 ENHRY, CDR2 SYGVKD. The length of the CDR3 is 16 residues. Trimming took 0 bases from V and 8 from J; bases not matched to a gene: 6. CDR3 sequence: CAISESQLAGVYEQFF. CDR3 DNA: TGTGCCATCAGTGAGTCGCAACTAGCGGGGGTTTATGAGCAGTTCTTC.

The chain joins TRBV5-6 to TRBJ2-4; D is perhaps TRBD1 (6 bases). This CDR3 has 17 amino acids. CDR1 is SGHDT, CDR2 YYEEEE, per germline. The V end was cut by 0 bases, the J end by 4 bases, with 17 bases between. DNA for the CDR3: TGTGCCAGCAGCTTGGCCCCGCCGGCAGGGGCGAAAAACATTCAGTACTTC. Encoded protein: CASSLAPPAGAKNIQYF.

The J gene is TRBJ2-7, the V gene TRBV3-1; 8 bases fit TRBD1. CDR3 length: 16 amino acids. Trimming took 5 bases from V and 0 from J; bases not matched to a gene: 9. Germline-derived CDR1 and CDR2 are LGHDT and YNNKEL (reference sequence). This chain's CDR3 is CASSERTGWNSYEQYF. CDR3 sequence (DNA): TGTGCCAGCAGCGAGCGGACAGGGTGGAACTCCTACGAGCAGTACTTC.

This clonotype was seen a handful of times. The chain carries TRBV3-1 and TRBJ1-2, with a weak D call TRBD1 (5 bases). Germline V gene data show CDR1 as LGHDT and CDR2 as YNNKEL (reference sequence). The V and J ends lost 4 bases and 4 bases respectively, with 13 bases between them. The CDR3 extends over 14 amino acids. The CDR3 nucleotides read TGTGCCAGCAGCCGAGACAGAGTTCTCTATGGCTACACCTTC. Amino acids: CASSRDRVLYGYTF.

V gene TRBV15 combines with J gene TRBJ2-1; weak D call: TRBD1 (6 bases). Trimming cost V 0 bases and J 9 bases, with 12 bases left between them. The length of the CDR3 is 14 residues. Germline CDR1 and CDR2: LNHNV and YYDKDF (reference sequence). The CDR3 sequence: CATSREQGSGEQFF. The CDR3 coding sequence is TGTGCCACCAGCAGAGAGCAGGGGTCGGGTGAGCAGTTCTTC.

The CDR3 loop reads CASSEALLGTEQPQHF. In DNA, the CDR3 is TGTGCCAGCAGTGAAGCGCTTCTAGGGACAGAGCAGCCCCAGCATTTT. The chain couples TRBV2 to TRBJ1-5, with TRBD1 identical over 7 bases. The CDR3 is 16 amino acids. With 0 bases clipped from V and 7 bases from J, the junction kept 9 bases outside the gene matches. Germline V gene data show CDR1 as SNHLY and CDR2 as FYNNEI.

V gene TRBV27 combines with J gene TRBJ1-3; 7 bases line up with TRBD1. The CDR3 is made up of 13 amino acids. Unmatched junction bases numbered 1, after V lost 6 bases and J lost 2 bases. Germline CDR1 and CDR2: MNHEY and SMNVEV (reference sequence). This CDR3 is CASRGTAGNTIYF. The CDR3 DNA follows: TGTGCCAGCAGGGGGACAGCTGGAAACACCATATATTTT.

The chain uses TRBV12-3 or TRBV12-4 and TRBJ1-1; 9 bases are shared with TRBD1. Trimming removed 3 bases from V and 6 bases from J; junction bases left unmatched: 11. CDR3 length: 16 residues. CDR3 residues: CASSLGTGFSGAEAFF. CDR3 nucleotide sequence: TGTGCCAGCAGTTTGGGGACAGGGTTTTCAGGGGCTGAAGCTTTCTTT.